A selection of T cell receptor beta chains follows, all from one sample in a study of CD8+ T cells in alopecia areata. Sequenced by immunoSEQ multiplex PCR; TCRdb stores in-frame clones only, minus some. This sample has some 160,000 clones, with approximately 65% found just once. Material: CD4+ T cells sorted from blood, obtained at week 4, from a patient treated with tofacitinib. The receptors were gathered from a human donor with alopecia areata. The CDR3 runs from the conserved cysteine through the conserved F or W. Fields, in order: J gene, CDR3 length, D gene, V gene, clone size, CDR3 DNA, CDR3 protein. A D gene is named only where the DNA matches it firmly. Expanded clones are given a class, and other clones once, few, many or no size at all.

TRBJ1-1 | 12 | . | TRBV13 | . | TGTGCCAGCAGCTTATGGGGGATTCGAGCTTTCTTT | CASSLWGIRAFF
TRBJ2-1 | 16 | . | TRBV27 | few | TGTGCCAGCAGTTTAACCCAGACAGGCCCCCTCGATGAGCAGTTCTTC | CASSLTQTGPLDEQFF
TRBJ1-2 | 14 | . | TRBV6-6 | once | TGTGCCAGCAGCCCCTCTCACGGCTTCGGTGGCTACACCTTC | CASSPSHGFGGYTF
TRBJ1-2 | 12 | . | TRBV25-1 | few | TGTGCCAGCAGCTGGGGGGGATACGGCTACACCTTC | CASSWGGYGYTF
TRBJ1-4 | 13 | TRBD1 | TRBV6-5 | . | TGTGCCAGCCGGGACAGGGGTAGTGAAAAACTGTTTTTT | CASRDRGSEKLFF
TRBJ2-5 | 13 | . | TRBV5-1 | . | TGCGCCGGCAGCCTTAGGGGAGGAGAGACCCAGTACTTC | CAGSLRGGETQYF
TRBJ1-1 | 14 | . | TRBV29-1 | . | TGCAGCGTTGCCCGGTCTCCCATGAACACTGAAGCTTTCTTT | CSVARSPMNTEAFF
TRBJ1-6 | 14 | . | TRBV18 | . | TGTGCCAGCTCACCACAGGGGTACGGTTCACCCCTCCACTTT | CASSPQGYGSPLHF
TRBJ2-3 | 16 | TRBD1 | TRBV7-2 | . | TGTGCCAGCAGCTTAGGTCTCGGGACAGGGACAGATACGCAGTATTTT | CASSLGLGTGTDTQYF
TRBJ2-3 | 14 | TRBD2 | TRBV2 | . | TGTGCCAGCAGCTATAGCGGGCGAGCAGATACGCAGTATTTT | CASSYSGRADTQYF
TRBJ1-4 | 13 | . | TRBV30 | . | TGTGCCTGGAGTGTAAACAGTTGGGAAAAACTGTTTTTT | CAWSVNSWEKLFF
TRBJ1-2 | 15 | . | TRBV5-1 | . | TGCGCCAGCAGCTTGACCGGGGAAATAACCTATGGCTACACCTTC | CASSLTGEITYGYTF
TRBJ2-5 | 15 | TRBD2 | TRBV30 | . | TGTGCCTGGAGTGTACTCAGCGGGGGAGGAGAGACCCAGTACTTC | CAWSVLSGGGETQYF
TRBJ1-2 | 13 | . | TRBV4-1 | few | TGCGCCAGCAGCCAGATGGGAGGCTATGGCTACACCTTC | CASSQMGGYGYTF
TRBJ2-7 | 14 | . | TRBV29-1 | . | TGCAGCGTGGTCCGGGACGAACTAGCCTACGAGCAGTACTTC | CSVVRDELAYEQYF
TRBJ1-3 | 18 | . | TRBV9 | . | TGTGCCAGCAGCGAAGCTTGGAAAGCCACCCTCTCTGGAAACACCATATATTTT | CASSEAWKATLSGNTIYF
TRBJ2-1 | 15 | . | TRBV7-2 | . | TGTGCCAGCAGCTTAGGAACAGCAACTCACAATGAGCAGTTCTTC | CASSLGTATHNEQFF
TRBJ1-1 | 13 | . | TRBV30 | . | TGTGCCTGGGGAATGGGTCCGAACACTGAAGCTTTCTTT | CAWGMGPNTEAFF
TRBJ2-1 | 17 | TRBD2 | TRBV7-2 | few | TGTGCCAGCAGCCCGGAGACTAGCGGGGGGAGGATCTATGAGCAGTTCTTC | CASSPETSGGRIYEQFF
TRBJ2-3 | 16 | . | TRBV10-3 | . | TGTGCCATCAGTCTGCGGGAAAGGGACGGCACAGATACGCAGTATTTT | CAISLRERDGTDTQYF
TRBJ1-6 | 13 | TRBD1 | TRBV29-1 | . | TGCAGCGCCGTTGGACAGGCGGGGTCACCCCTCCACTTT | CSAVGQAGSPLHF
TRBJ1-2 | 12 | . | TRBV13 | . | TGTGCCAGCAATCGGGAGGTTGGGGGCTACACCTTC | CASNREVGGYTF
TRBJ1-2 | 13 | . | TRBV5-1 | . | TGCGCCAGCAGCTTGGCACAGGTCGATGGCTACACCTTC | CASSLAQVDGYTF
TRBJ2-3 | 13 | . | TRBV29-1 | . | TGCAGCGTTGGCGACAGGAGCACAGATACGCAGTATTTT | CSVGDRSTDTQYF
TRBJ1-5 | 14 | . | TRBV6-5 | . | TGTGCCAGCAGTTTCGGGGTAGGGAATCAGCCCCAGCATTTT | CASSFGVGNQPQHF
TRBJ2-6 | 15 | . | TRBV5-6 | . | TGTGCCAGCAGCTTTAGGGGGACTGGGGCCAACGTCCTGACTTTC | CASSFRGTGANVLTF
TRBJ2-5 | 13 | . | TRBV10-3 | once | TGTGCCATCAGTGAGCGGGGTGGGGAGACCCAGTACTTC | CAISERGGETQYF
TRBJ1-1 | 13 | TRBD1 | TRBV7-9 | . | TGTGCCAGCAGCGTCCGGGACAGCCGCGGAGCTTTCTTT | CASSVRDSRGAFF
TRBJ1-1 | 11 | TRBD1 | TRBV29-1 | . | TGCAGCGCTCAGGGGGTTCCTGAAGCTTTCTTT | CSAQGVPEAFF
TRBJ2-5 | 12 | TRBD1 | TRBV30 | . | TGTGCCTGGCGGACAGGGGTCGAGACCCAGTACTTC | CAWRTGVETQYF
TRBJ1-5 | 15 | . | TRBV27 | . | TGTGCCAGCGGGACCCCGGGGGCGGAGGGTCAGCCCCAGCATTTT | CASGTPGAEGQPQHF
TRBJ1-1 | 14 | . | TRBV18 | few | TGTGCCAGCTCACGGGACACTCAGGCCACTGAAGCTTTCTTT | CASSRDTQATEAFF
TRBJ2-2 | 12 | . | TRBV29-1 | few | TGCAGCGGGGGTCTTACCACCGGGGAGCTGTTTTTT | CSGGLTTGELFF
TRBJ2-2 | 13 | . | TRBV29-1 | . | TGCAGCGTTTATCGGCCTAACACCGGGGAGCTGTTTTTT | CSVYRPNTGELFF
TRBJ1-6 | 12 | . | TRBV30 | . | TGTGCCTGGAGTGTAGACCAGCCACCCCTCCACTTT | CAWSVDQPPLHF
TRBJ1-6 | 15 | TRBD1 | TRBV30 | . | TGTGCCTGGAGTGCACAGACAGGGGGGAATTCACCCCTCCACTTT | CAWSAQTGGNSPLHF
TRBJ1-1 | 14 | . | TRBV2 | . | TGTGCCATCGGCAGGGTTCCCATGAACACTGAAGCTTTCTTT | CAIGRVPMNTEAFF
TRBJ2-2 | 13 | . | TRBV9 | . | TGTGCCAGCAGCGTAGGCGGGGCCCGGGAGCTGTTTTTT | CASSVGGARELFF
TRBJ2-7 | 16 | . | TRBV15 | once | TGTGCCACCAGCAGACCGCCCGTCGGGAGATCCTACGAGCAGTACTTC | CATSRPPVGRSYEQYF
TRBJ1-6 | 12 | . | TRBV10-2 | . | TGCGCCAGTAGGGACGGCAATTCACCCCTCCACTTT | CASRDGNSPLHF
TRBJ2-1 | 15 | . | TRBV30 | . | TGTGCCTGGAGTGTTAGCCGCGGCGGGTACAATGAGCAGTTCTTC | CAWSVSRGGYNEQFF
TRBJ1-1 | 15 | TRBD1 | TRBV5-1 | . | TGCGCCAGCAGCTTGGCCTTCCAGGGGGGTACTGAAGCTTTCTTT | CASSLAFQGGTEAFF
TRBJ2-5 | 11 | . | TRBV29-1 | . | TGCAGCGTTGGTCCGCAAGAGACCCAGTACTTC | CSVGPQETQYF
TRBJ1-6 | 16 | TRBD1 | TRBV7-2 | few | TGTGCCAGCAGCTTTGAACAGGGGGCGCTCAATTCACCCCTCCACTTT | CASSFEQGALNSPLHF
TRBJ2-5 | 13 | . | TRBV30 | . | TGTGCCTGGAGTGTGGGGGGGGCTGAGACCCAGTACTTC | CAWSVGGAETQYF
TRBJ2-2 | 14 | . | TRBV18 | few | TGTGCCAGCTCACGACAGGAGCACACCGGGGAGCTGTTTTTT | CASSRQEHTGELFF
TRBJ2-1 | 10 | . | TRBV23-1 | . | TGCGCCAGCCCAACCAATGAGCAGTTCTTC | CASPTNEQFF
TRBJ1-2 | 17 | . | TRBV4-1 | few | TGCGCCAGCAGCCAAGATCCAGATCCGAGACTTAACTATGGCTACACCTTC | CASSQDPDPRLNYGYTF
TRBJ2-7 | 14 | TRBD2 | TRBV9 | . | TGTGCCAGCAGCCCGCTTGGGAGGGACGGGGAGCAGTACTTC | CASSPLGRDGEQYF
TRBJ2-4 | 15 | . | TRBV7-2 | . | TGTGCCAGCAGCTTAGGAAGCGCCAGGGGAGACATTCAGTACTTC | CASSLGSARGDIQYF
TRBJ2-6 | 17 | TRBD2 | TRBV19 | once | TGTGCCAGTAGTCCCCGGGGAGGGGTCTCTGGGGCCAACGTCCTGACTTTC | CASSPRGGVSGANVLTF
TRBJ1-4 | 13 | . | TRBV5-1 | . | TGCGCCAGCAGCTTGAACCCTAATGAAAAACTGTTTTTT | CASSLNPNEKLFF
TRBJ2-1 | 13 | . | TRBV9 | . | TGTGCCAGCAGCGTAGGTCACGTCAGGGAGCAGTTCTTC | CASSVGHVREQFF
TRBJ1-1 | 17 | . | TRBV9 | . | TGTGCCAGCAGCCCCAAAGGGGGACAATTTCCTAACACTGAAGCTTTCTTT | CASSPKGGQFPNTEAFF